This is a list of T cell receptor beta chains from one sample in a study of shared clonotypes between healthy human individuals. Some clones are missing from TCRdb's copy, which holds only in-frame ones; the method was immunoSEQ multiplex PCR. This sample carries roughly 1 million clones, around 82% of them seen once, and the ten largest clones take more than 0.45%. What was sequenced was memory CD4+ T cells from PBMCs. These receptors came from a man younger than 30 in good health. Some clones in this sample may be carry-over from other donors' samples. Each CDR3 is given with its conserved first and last residue. D genes are given only for firm matches. Clone size is shown for a subset of rows, as once, few, many or a class of expanded clone.

V,J,size,D,DNA,CDR3
TRBV9,TRBJ2-5,NA,NA,TGTGCCAGCAGCGTAGGTGAGGGGTTCGGCGAGACCCAGTACTTC,CASSVGEGFGETQYF
TRBV27,TRBJ2-1,once,TRBD2,TGTGCCAGCAGTTTCCGGGCGGGAGTTTACAATGAGCAGTTCTTC,CASSFRAGVYNEQFF
TRBV7-9,TRBJ1-5,few,TRBD1,TGTGCCAGCAGCTTAGGGCGACAGGGGAACAATCAGCCCCAGCATTTT,CASSLGRQGNNQPQHF
TRBV7-2,TRBJ1-1,once,NA,TGTGCCAGCAGCTTTGGGTCGACGATCGAAGCTTTCTTT,CASSFGSTIEAFF
TRBV7-2,TRBJ2-3,NA,TRBD2,TGTGCCAGCAGCTTAGCGGGAGGGCCGGGGACAGATACGCAGTATTTT,CASSLAGGPGTDTQYF
TRBV11-3,TRBJ1-1,once,NA,TGTGCCAGCAGCTTAGAACGGGACACTGAAGCTTTCTTT,CASSLERDTEAFF
TRBV2,TRBJ2-3,NA,NA,TGTGCCAGTCGCAGGGTCACAGATACGCAGTATTTT,CASRRVTDTQYF
TRBV19,TRBJ2-7,NA,NA,TGTGCCAGTAGTATCCGGGGGCCCTACGAGCAGTACTTC,CASSIRGPYEQYF
TRBV5-8,TRBJ2-5,NA,NA,TGTGCCAGCAGCGCGGGACTGAGTCAAGAGACCCAGTACTTC,CASSAGLSQETQYF
TRBV19,TRBJ2-3,NA,NA,TGTGTCTGGGTCGTTCGGGGAGATACGCAGTATTTT,CVWVVRGDTQYF
TRBV6-1,TRBJ1-2,NA,TRBD1,TGTGCCAGCAGTCCCGGGACAGGAACTAACTATGGCTACACCTTC,CASSPGTGTNYGYTF
TRBV9,TRBJ2-7,NA,TRBD2,TGTGCCAGCAGCGTACGGAGCGGGGCGACCTACGAGCAGTACTTC,CASSVRSGATYEQYF
TRBV13,TRBJ1-2,NA,NA,TGTGCCAGCAGCGTTCTCCAGCGACCCTATGGCTACACCTTC,CASSVLQRPYGYTF
TRBV5-1,TRBJ2-1,NA,NA,TGCGCCAGCAGCTTGAACCGCTACAATGAGCAGTTCTTC,CASSLNRYNEQFF
TRBV2,TRBJ2-1,NA,TRBD2,TGTGCCAGCAGGGGGACTAGCGGCTACAATGAGCAGTTCTTC,CASRGTSGYNEQFF
TRBV7-9,TRBJ2-5,many,NA,TGTGCCAGCAGCTTAGCATTGGGTAGACAAGAGACCCAGTACTTC,CASSLALGRQETQYF
TRBV28,TRBJ2-3,once,NA,TGTGCCAGCACCCCTGGAGGTTCAGATACGCAGTATTTT,CASTPGGSDTQYF
TRBV7-3,TRBJ2-3,NA,NA,TGTGCCAGCAGATTCGGACGCACAGATACGCAGTATTTT,CASRFGRTDTQYF
TRBV7-9,TRBJ2-3,NA,TRBD2,TGTGCCAGCAGCACCCGCGGGGGGGCAGATACGCAGTATTTT,CASSTRGGADTQYF
TRBV5-1,TRBJ2-6,once,NA,TGCGCCAGCAGGGAGGGGAGAGGTGTCCTGACTTTC,CASREGRGVLTF
TRBV4-2,TRBJ2-1,NA,TRBD1,TGTGCCAGCAGCCGAGGGACAGCCAACAATGAGCAGTTCTTC,CASSRGTANNEQFF
TRBV18,TRBJ1-1,NA,NA,TGTGCCAGCTCACCAGGGTACACTGAAGCTTTCTTT,CASSPGYTEAFF
TRBV4-1,TRBJ1-3,NA,TRBD1,TGCGCCAGCAGCCAAGACCAAACCGGGACAGGGGGCGGAAACACCATATATTTT,CASSQDQTGTGGGNTIYF
TRBV7-2,TRBJ1-4,NA,TRBD1,TGTGCCAGCAGCTTGGGACAGGGGAATAATGAAAAACTGTTTTTT,CASSLGQGNNEKLFF
TRBV11-2,TRBJ1-3,few,NA,TGTGCCAGCAGCGAGAGGCGGGGGACAAACTCTGGAAACACCATATATTTT,CASSERRGTNSGNTIYF
TRBV6-1,TRBJ2-5,once,TRBD2,TGTGCCAGCAGGATACTAGCGGCCCAAGAGACCCAGTACTTC,CASRILAAQETQYF
TRBV18,TRBJ2-2,once,NA,TGTGCCAGCTCAATCGGACAGAACACCGGGGAGCTGTTTTTT,CASSIGQNTGELFF
TRBV4-3,TRBJ2-3,NA,TRBD2,TGCGCCAGCAGCCCCCTGACTAGCGGGAGGGGCACAGATACGCAGTATTTT,CASSPLTSGRGTDTQYF
TRBV5-1,TRBJ2-2,NA,NA,TGCGCCAGCAGCCGGGACGAGGAGCTGTTTTTT,CASSRDEELFF
TRBV7-3,TRBJ2-5,once,TRBD2,TGTGCCAGCAGCTTAACGGCCAGCGGGGGCCAAGAGACCCAGTACTTC,CASSLTASGGQETQYF
TRBV7-2,TRBJ1-2,NA,NA,TGTGCCAGCAGCTTCCCATCCCATCCGGGACGGTCTAACTATGGCTACACCTTC,CASSFPSHPGRSNYGYTF
TRBV4-1,TRBJ2-1,NA,TRBD1,TGCGCCAGCAGCCACCAGCAGGACAGGTCGAATGAGCAGTTCTTC,CASSHQQDRSNEQFF
TRBV10-3,TRBJ1-5,NA,TRBD1,TGTGCCAGCAGTGCCCAGGGGGCGAAGCAGCCCCAGCATTTT,CASSAQGAKQPQHF
TRBV14,TRBJ2-7,NA,NA,TGTGCCAGCAGCCAACAGGGGCTGGGAGAGCAGTACTTC,CASSQQGLGEQYF
TRBV28,TRBJ1-5,NA,TRBD1,TGTGCCAGCAGTTTTATGGGGACAGGGGTGATTCAGCCCCAGCATTTT,CASSFMGTGVIQPQHF
TRBV4-3,TRBJ2-3,once,NA,TGCGCCAGCGGGACTCCGGATACGCAGTATTTT,CASGTPDTQYF
TRBV5-1,TRBJ2-2,NA,NA,TGCGCCAGCAGCTCCACCCCGACCGGGGAGCTGTTTTTT,CASSSTPTGELFF
TRBV30,TRBJ2-7,NA,NA,TGTGCCTGGGGGAACAGGGCCAGCTCCTACGAGCAGTACTTC,CAWGNRASSYEQYF
TRBV9,TRBJ1-2,NA,TRBD1,TGTGCCAGCAGCGTAAATTCTCGACAGGGCACTGGCTACACCTTC,CASSVNSRQGTGYTF
TRBV7-9,TRBJ2-3,NA,NA,TGTGCCAGCAGCTTAGGGACTCCTAGCACAGATACGCAGTATTTT,CASSLGTPSTDTQYF
TRBV6-4,TRBJ2-1,NA,TRBD2,TGTGCCAGCCGGACACTAGCGGGAGCGGTCAATGAGCAGTTCTTC,CASRTLAGAVNEQFF
TRBV11-3,TRBJ2-3,NA,NA,TGTGCCAGCAGTATAACTAGAGGTTCAGATACGCAGTATTTT,CASSITRGSDTQYF
TRBV27,TRBJ2-1,NA,NA,TGTGCCAGCAGTTTAGAGGGCTACAATGAGCAGTTCTTC,CASSLEGYNEQFF
TRBV29-1,TRBJ2-1,NA,TRBD2,TGCAGCGCCGGACTAGCGGCCGGGGGTGAGCAGTTCTTC,CSAGLAAGGEQFF
TRBV27,TRBJ2-7,few,NA,TGTGCCAGCAGTTCGCTAGCGACATTAGACCGCGAGCAGTACTTC,CASSSLATLDREQYF
TRBV9,TRBJ1-6,NA,NA,TGTGCCAGCAGCGTAGGGGGGGACGGTCATAATTCACCCCTCCACTTT,CASSVGGDGHNSPLHF
TRBV7-2,TRBJ1-5,few,NA,TGTGCCAGCAGCTTAGACACGGGCAATCAGCCCCAGCATTTT,CASSLDTGNQPQHF
TRBV4-1,TRBJ2-1,NA,NA,TGCGCCAGCAGCCCCGAGGCAGGAGTCTCCTACAATGAGCAGTTCTTC,CASSPEAGVSYNEQFF
TRBV20-1,TRBJ2-3,NA,NA,TGCAGTGCTAGACCTACAGATACGCAGTATTTT,CSARPTDTQYF
TRBV8-2,TRBJ2-6,NA,NA,TGTGGCACGGCTCTAACACAAAGTCGGGCCAACGTCCTGACTTTC,CGTALTQSRANVLTF
TRBV7-9,TRBJ2-3,NA,TRBD2,TGTGCCAGCAGCTCCCGGACTAGCGCTGGAGATACGCAGTATTTT,CASSSRTSAGDTQYF